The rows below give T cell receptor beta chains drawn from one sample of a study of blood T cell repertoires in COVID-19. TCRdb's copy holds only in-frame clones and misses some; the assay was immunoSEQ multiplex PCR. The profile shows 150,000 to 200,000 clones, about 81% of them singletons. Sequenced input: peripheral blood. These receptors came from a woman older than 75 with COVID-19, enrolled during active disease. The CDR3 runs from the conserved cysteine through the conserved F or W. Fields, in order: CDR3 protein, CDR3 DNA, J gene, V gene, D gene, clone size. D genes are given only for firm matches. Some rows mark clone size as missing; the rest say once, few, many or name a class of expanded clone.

CASSLQTANYGYTF,TGCGCCAGCAGCCTCCAGACAGCTAACTATGGCTACACCTTC,TRBJ1-2,TRBV4-3,.,.
CASSLHYSGSYEQYF,TGTGCCAGCAGCCTTCACTACTCGGGGTCCTACGAGCAGTACTTC,TRBJ2-7,TRBV28,.,once
CASSLRTGIYYGYTF,TGTGCCAGCAGTTTACGGACAGGGATATATTATGGCTACACCTTC,TRBJ1-2,TRBV27,TRBD1,.
CASSPDSNYGYTF,TGTGCCAGCAGCCCTGACAGTAACTATGGCTACACCTTC,TRBJ1-2,TRBV6-2/TRBV6-3,.,.
CASSTGTGAAQPQHF,TGTGCCAGTAGTACCGGGACAGGGGCGGCTCAGCCCCAGCATTTT,TRBJ1-5,TRBV19,TRBD1,.
CASSYSLGTGFYGYTF,TGTGCCAGCAGTTACTCCCTTGGGACAGGGTTCTATGGCTACACCTTC,TRBJ1-2,TRBV6-5,TRBD1,.
CAISVLTSGGNEQFF,TGTGCCATCAGTGTATTGACTAGCGGAGGGAATGAGCAGTTCTTC,TRBJ2-1,TRBV10-3,TRBD2,.
CRAKGKETQYF,TGCAGGGCTAAGGGGAAAGAGACCCAGTACTTC,TRBJ2-5,TRBV20-1,.,.
CAWGTGGTDTQYF,TGTGCCTGGGGGACAGGGGGAACAGATACGCAGTATTTT,TRBJ2-3,TRBV30,TRBD1,.
CACRRGRMNTEAFF,TGTGCCTGTAGAAGGGGGCGTATGAACACTGAAGCTTTCTTT,TRBJ1-1,TRBV19,TRBD1,.
CASSSTDTQYF,TGTGCCAGCAGCTCTACAGATACGCAGTATTTT,TRBJ2-3,TRBV7-2,.,.
CSVLLTSGVYEQYF,TGCAGCGTACTTTTGACTAGCGGGGTCTACGAGCAGTACTTC,TRBJ2-7,TRBV29-1,TRBD2,.
CASSTRDRVTDTQYF,TGTGCCAGCAGTACCCGGGACAGGGTCACAGATACGCAGTATTTT,TRBJ2-3,TRBV6-2/TRBV6-3,TRBD1,.
CASSLLAKDTQYF,TGTGCCAGCAGCCTCCTAGCGAAAGATACGCAGTATTTT,TRBJ2-3,TRBV14,.,.
CSVTTGVRGYGYTF,TGCAGCGTTACAACAGGGGTTAGGGGCTATGGCTACACCTTC,TRBJ1-2,TRBV29-1,TRBD1,.